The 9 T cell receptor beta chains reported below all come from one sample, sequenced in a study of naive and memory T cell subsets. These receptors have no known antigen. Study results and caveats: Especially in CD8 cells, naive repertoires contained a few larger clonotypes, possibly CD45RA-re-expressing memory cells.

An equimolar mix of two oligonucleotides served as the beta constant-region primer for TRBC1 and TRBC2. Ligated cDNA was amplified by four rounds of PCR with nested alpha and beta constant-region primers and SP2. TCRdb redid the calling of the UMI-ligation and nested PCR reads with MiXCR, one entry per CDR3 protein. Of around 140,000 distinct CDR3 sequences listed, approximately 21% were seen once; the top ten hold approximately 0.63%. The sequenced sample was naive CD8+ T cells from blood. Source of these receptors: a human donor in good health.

The CDR3 DNA follows: TGTGCCAGCAGTTATGCTAGCGGGAGGGCCGGTGAGCAGTTCTTC. Protein: CASSYASGRAGEQFF. The chain carries TRBV27 and TRBJ2-1, with 12 bases matching TRBD2. V was pared by 4 bases and J by 9 bases, with 7 bases of the junction left unmatched. Germline assignment: CDR1 MNHEY and CDR2 SMNVEV (reference sequence). This CDR3 spans 15 amino acids.

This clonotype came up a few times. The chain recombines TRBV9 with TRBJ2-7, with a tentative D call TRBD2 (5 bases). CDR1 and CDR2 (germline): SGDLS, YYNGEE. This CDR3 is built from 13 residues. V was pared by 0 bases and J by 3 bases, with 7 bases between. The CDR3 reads CASSVEEDYEQYF. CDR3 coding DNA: TGTGCCAGCAGCGTAGAGGAGGACTACGAGCAGTACTTC.

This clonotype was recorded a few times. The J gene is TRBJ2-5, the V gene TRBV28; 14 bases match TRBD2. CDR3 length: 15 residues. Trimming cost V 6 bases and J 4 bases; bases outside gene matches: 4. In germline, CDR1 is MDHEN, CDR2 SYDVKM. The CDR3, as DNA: TGTGCCAGCAGCCCGGGACTAGCGGGGGCAGAGACCCAGTACTTC. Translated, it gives CASSPGLAGAETQYF.

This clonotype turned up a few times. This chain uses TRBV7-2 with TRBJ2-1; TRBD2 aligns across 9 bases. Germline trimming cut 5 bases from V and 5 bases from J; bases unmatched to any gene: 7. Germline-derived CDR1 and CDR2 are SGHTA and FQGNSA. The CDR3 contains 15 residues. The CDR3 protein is CASSSSGSTHNEQFF. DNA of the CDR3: TGTGCCAGCAGCAGTAGCGGGAGTACCCACAATGAGCAGTTCTTC.

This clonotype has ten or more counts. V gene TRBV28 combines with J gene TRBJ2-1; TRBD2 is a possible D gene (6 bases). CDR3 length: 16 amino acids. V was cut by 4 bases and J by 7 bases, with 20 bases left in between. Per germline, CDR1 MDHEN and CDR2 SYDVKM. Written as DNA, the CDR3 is TGTGCCAGCAGTTCCGATAGCGGAGGAAATCGGAATGAGCAGTTCTTC. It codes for CASSSDSGGNRNEQFF.

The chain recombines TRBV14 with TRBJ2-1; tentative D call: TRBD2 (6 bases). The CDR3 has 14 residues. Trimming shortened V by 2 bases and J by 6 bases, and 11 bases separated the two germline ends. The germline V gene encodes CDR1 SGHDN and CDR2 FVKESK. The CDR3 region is CASSQFQGGNEQFF. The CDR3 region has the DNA TGTGCCAGCAGCCAATTCCAGGGAGGCAATGAGCAGTTCTTC.

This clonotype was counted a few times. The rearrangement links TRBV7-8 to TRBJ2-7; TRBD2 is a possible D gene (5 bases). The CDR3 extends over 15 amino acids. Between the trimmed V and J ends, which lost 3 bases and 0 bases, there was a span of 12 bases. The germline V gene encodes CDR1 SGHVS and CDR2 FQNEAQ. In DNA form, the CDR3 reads TGTGCCAGCAGCTTGCTAGCAGCTAGCTCCTACGAGCAGTACTTC. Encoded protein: CASSLLAASSYEQYF.

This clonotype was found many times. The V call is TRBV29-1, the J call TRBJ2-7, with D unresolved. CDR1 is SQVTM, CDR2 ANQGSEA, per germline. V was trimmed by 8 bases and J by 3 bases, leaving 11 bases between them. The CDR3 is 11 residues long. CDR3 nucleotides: TGCAGCTCAGGCTGGAACTACGAGCAGTACTTC. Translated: CSSGWNYEQYF.

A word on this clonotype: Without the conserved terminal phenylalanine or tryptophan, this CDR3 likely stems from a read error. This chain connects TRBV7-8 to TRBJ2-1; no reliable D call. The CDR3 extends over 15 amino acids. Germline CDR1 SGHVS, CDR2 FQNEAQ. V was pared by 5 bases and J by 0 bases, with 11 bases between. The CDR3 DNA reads TGTGCCAGCAGCCTGACAATAAGCTCCTACAATGAGCAGTTCTCC. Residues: CASSLTISSYNEQFS.